Sequencing of this T cell receptor (beta chain) was carried out in a study of blood T cell repertoires in COVID-19. This clone was seen a single time. The method was immunoSEQ multiplex PCR; TCRdb's version includes in-frame clones alone and lacks a portion of them. Among 150,000 to 200,000 clones listed, 75% to 85% were seen once. Germline CDR1 is LNHDA and CDR2 is SQIVND (reference sequence). Trimming removed 3 bases at V and 6 bases at J, with 12 bases between. The CDR3 has 14 residues. The V call is TRBV19, the J call TRBJ1-5, with a possible D match to TRBD1 (5 bases). This sequence was found in a woman aged 60-75 years with COVID-19, enrolled during active disease. The sequencing sample was made of peripheral blood. The CDR3: CASSMAQGGQPQHF. CDR3 DNA: TGTGCCAGTAGTATGGCGCAGGGCGGTCAGCCCCAGCATTTT.